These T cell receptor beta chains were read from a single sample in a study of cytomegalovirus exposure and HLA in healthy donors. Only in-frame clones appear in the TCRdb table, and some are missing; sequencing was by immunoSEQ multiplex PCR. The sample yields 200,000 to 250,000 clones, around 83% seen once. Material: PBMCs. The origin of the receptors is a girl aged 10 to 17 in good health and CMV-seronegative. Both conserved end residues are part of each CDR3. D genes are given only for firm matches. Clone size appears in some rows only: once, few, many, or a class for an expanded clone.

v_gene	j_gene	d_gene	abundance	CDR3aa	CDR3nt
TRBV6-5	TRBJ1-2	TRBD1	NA	CASSYGTGALNGYTF	TGTGCCAGCAGTTACGGGACAGGAGCCTTAAATGGCTACACCTTC
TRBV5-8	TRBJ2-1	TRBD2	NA	CASSSEGREFF	TGTGCCAGCAGCTCCGAAGGGAGGGAGTTCTTC
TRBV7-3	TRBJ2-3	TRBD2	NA	CASSLLPTSGRVTDTQYF	TGTGCCAGCAGCTTATTGCCGACTAGCGGGAGGGTGACAGATACGCAGTATTTT
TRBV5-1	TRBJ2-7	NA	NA	CASSLAIREGYEQYF	TGCGCCAGCAGCTTGGCCATTAGAGAGGGCTACGAGCAGTACTTC
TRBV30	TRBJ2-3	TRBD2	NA	CAWRRGLAVRDTQYF	TGTGCCTGGAGACGAGGACTAGCGGTGAGGGATACGCAGTATTTT
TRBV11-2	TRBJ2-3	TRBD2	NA	CASNQAGGRTDTQYF	TGTGCCAGCAACCAAGCGGGAGGGCGCACAGATACGCAGTATTTT
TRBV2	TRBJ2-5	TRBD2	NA	CASTGPGGGETQYF	TGTGCCAGCACGGGGCCTGGGGGGGGAGAGACCCAGTACTTC
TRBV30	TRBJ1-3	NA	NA	CAWTGASGNTIYF	TGTGCCTGGACTGGGGCCTCTGGAAACACCATATATTTT
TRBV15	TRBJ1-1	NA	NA	CATSRDRGAGTEAFF	TGTGCCACCAGCAGAGATCGGGGGGCTGGCACTGAAGCTTTCTTT
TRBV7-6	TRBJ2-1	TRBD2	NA	CASSLAMAGGLNEQFF	TGTGCCAGCAGCTTAGCGATGGCGGGGGGGCTCAATGAGCAGTTCTTC
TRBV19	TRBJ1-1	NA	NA	CASRPTGRTTEAFF	TGTGCCAGTAGGCCAACAGGAAGGACCACTGAAGCTTTCTTT
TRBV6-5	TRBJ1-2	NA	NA	CASSYSRQERGYTF	TGTGCCAGCAGTTACTCGAGACAGGAGCGAGGCTACACCTTC
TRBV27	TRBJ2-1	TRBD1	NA	CASSPKTGGHEQFF	TGTGCCAGCAGTCCAAAGACAGGGGGTCATGAGCAGTTCTTC
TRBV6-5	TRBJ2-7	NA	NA	CASSYSGTPTYEQYF	TGTGCCAGCAGTTACTCAGGGACACCTACCTACGAGCAGTACTTC
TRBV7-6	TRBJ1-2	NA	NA	CASPQKNYGYTF	TGTGCCAGCCCACAGAAAAACTATGGCTACACCTTC
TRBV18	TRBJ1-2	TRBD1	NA	CASSPNTGGEGGYTF	TGTGCCAGCTCGCCAAATACAGGGGGCGAAGGTGGCTACACCTTC
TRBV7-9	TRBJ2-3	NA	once	CSSSSLGDTQYF	TGTTCCAGCAGCTCCCTCGGAGATACGCAGTATTTT
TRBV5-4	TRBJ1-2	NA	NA	CASSPDGGGYGYTF	TGTGCCAGCAGCCCAGACGGGGGGGGCTATGGCTACACCTTC
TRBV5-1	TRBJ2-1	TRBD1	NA	CASGVRQGPSDEQFF	TGCGCCAGCGGAGTTAGACAGGGTCCGAGCGATGAGCAGTTCTTC
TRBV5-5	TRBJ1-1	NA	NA	CASSPSTIPNTEAFF	TGTGCCAGCAGCCCCTCGACAATACCGAACACTGAAGCTTTCTTT
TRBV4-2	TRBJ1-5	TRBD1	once	CASSQDQNRGGNQPQHF	TGTGCCAGCAGCCAAGATCAAAACAGGGGCGGCAATCAGCCCCAGCATTTT
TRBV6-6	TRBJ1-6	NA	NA	CASSRGNGTPLHF	TGTGCCAGCAGTAGAGGTAACGGAACACCCCTCCACTTT
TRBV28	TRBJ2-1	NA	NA	CASSFEYRGQFF	TGTGCCAGCAGTTTTGAGTACCGCGGGCAGTTCTTC
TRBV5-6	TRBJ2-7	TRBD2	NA	CASSSTTGLAGTYPYEQYF	TGTGCCAGCAGCTCTACGACGGGACTAGCGGGTACCTATCCCTACGAGCAGTACTTC
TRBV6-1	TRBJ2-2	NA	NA	CASRFRAGELFF	TGTGCCAGCAGATTTCGGGCCGGGGAGCTGTTTTTT
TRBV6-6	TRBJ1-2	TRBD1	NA	CASSSTGVVGYGYTF	TGTGCCAGCAGTTCGACAGGGGTTGTGGGCTATGGCTACACCTTC
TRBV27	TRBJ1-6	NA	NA	CASSSYLGGDSPLHF	TGTGCCAGCAGTTCGTACCTCGGGGGGGATTCACCCCTCCACTTT
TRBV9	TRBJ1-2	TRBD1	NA	CASSGDRAHYGYTF	TGTGCCAGCAGCGGGGACAGGGCCCACTATGGCTACACCTTC
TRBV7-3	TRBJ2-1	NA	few	CASSLGSSNEQFF	TGTGCCAGCAGCTTAGGCTCTAGCAATGAGCAGTTCTTC
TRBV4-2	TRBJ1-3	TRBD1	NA	CASSPRGAGGTIYF	TGTGCCAGCAGCCCCAGGGGCGCAGGGGGTACCATATATTTT
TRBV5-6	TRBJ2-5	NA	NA	CASSLPGASLETQYF	TGTGCCAGCAGCTTGCCTGGTGCGTCCCTCGAGACCCAGTACTTC
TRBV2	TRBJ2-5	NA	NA	CASSERTFLGETQYF	TGTGCCAGCAGTGAAAGGACTTTTCTTGGAGAGACCCAGTACTTC
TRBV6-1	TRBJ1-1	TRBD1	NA	CASSPRTGNTEAFF	TGTGCCAGCAGCCCGAGGACAGGGAACACTGAAGCTTTCTTT
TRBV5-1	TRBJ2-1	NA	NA	CASSNPRVANEQFF	TGCGCCAGCAGCAATCCCAGGGTTGCCAATGAGCAGTTCTTC
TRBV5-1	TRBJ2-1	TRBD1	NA	CASSFPGTGSSYNEQFF	TGCGCCAGCAGCTTTCCTGGGACAGGGAGCTCCTACAATGAGCAGTTCTTC
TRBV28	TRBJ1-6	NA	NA	CATGGWGYSPLHF	TGTGCCACCGGAGGATGGGGTTATTCACCCCTCCACTTT
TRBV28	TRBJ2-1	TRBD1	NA	CASSRQGAPPNEQFF	TGTGCCAGCAGTCGACAGGGCGCACCCCCCAATGAGCAGTTCTTC
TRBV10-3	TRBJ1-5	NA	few	CAISDPGRRGEPQHF	TGTGCCATCAGTGACCCAGGGCGGCGCGGGGAGCCCCAGCATTTT
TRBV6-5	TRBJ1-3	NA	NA	CATEYGNTIYF	TGTGCCACCGAGTATGGAAACACCATATATTTT
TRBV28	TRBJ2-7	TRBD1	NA	CASSPGTGDYEQYF	TGTGCCAGCAGCCCAGGGACAGGGGACTACGAGCAGTACTTC
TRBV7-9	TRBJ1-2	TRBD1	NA	CASSAPGTGYGYTF	TGTGCCAGCAGCGCCCCCGGGACAGGCTATGGCTACACCTTC
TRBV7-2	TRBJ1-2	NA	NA	CASSLDREGGYTF	TGTGCCAGCAGCTTAGACAGGGAAGGAGGCTACACCTTC
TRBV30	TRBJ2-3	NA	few	CAWSYTDTQYF	TGTGCCTGGAGTTACACAGATACGCAGTATTTT
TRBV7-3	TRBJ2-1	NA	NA	CASSPAGSRFNEQFF	TGTGCCAGCAGCCCGGCGGGCTCTCGGTTCAATGAGCAGTTCTTC